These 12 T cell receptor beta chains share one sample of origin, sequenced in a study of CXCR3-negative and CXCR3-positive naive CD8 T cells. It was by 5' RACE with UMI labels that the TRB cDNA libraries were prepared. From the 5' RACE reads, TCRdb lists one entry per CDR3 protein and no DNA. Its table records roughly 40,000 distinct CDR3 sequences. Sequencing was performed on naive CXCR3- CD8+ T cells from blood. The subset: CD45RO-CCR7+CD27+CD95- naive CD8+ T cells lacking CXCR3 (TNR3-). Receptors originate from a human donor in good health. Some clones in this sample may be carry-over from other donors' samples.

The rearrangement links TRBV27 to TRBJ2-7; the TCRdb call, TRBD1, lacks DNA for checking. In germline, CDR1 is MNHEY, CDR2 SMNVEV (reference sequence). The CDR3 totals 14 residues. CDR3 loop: CASKGGASSYEQYF.

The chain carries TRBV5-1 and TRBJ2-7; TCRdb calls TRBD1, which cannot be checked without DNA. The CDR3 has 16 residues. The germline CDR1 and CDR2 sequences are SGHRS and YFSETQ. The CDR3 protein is CASRREQGRISYEQYF.

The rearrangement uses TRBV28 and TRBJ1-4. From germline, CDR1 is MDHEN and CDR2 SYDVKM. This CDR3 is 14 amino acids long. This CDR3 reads CASRGVATNEKLFF.

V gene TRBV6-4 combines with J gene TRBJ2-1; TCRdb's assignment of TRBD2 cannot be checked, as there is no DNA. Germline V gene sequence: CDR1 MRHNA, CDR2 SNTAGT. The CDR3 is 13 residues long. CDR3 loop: CASANGGEGEQFF.

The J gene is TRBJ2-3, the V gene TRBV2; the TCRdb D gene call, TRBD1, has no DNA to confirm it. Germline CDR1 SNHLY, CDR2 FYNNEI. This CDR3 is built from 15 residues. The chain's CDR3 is CASSGQGAMADTQYF.

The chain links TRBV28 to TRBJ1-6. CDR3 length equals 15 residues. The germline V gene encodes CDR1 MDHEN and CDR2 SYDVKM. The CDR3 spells CASSYVSNLYSPLHF.

This CDR3 reads CASSPDGPYEQYF. The rearrangement uses TRBV9 and TRBJ2-7. The germline V gene encodes CDR1 SGDLS and CDR2 YYNGEE. There are 13 residues in the CDR3.

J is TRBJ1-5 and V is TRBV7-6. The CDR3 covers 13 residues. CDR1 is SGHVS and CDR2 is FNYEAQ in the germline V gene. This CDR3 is CASSLKGYQPQHF. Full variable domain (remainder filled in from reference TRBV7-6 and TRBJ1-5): GAGVSQSPRYKVTKRGQDVALRCDPISGHVSLYWYRQALGQGPEFLTYFNYEAQQDKSGLPNDRFSAERPEGSISTLTIQRTEQRDSAMYRCASSLKGYQPQHFGDGTRLSIL.

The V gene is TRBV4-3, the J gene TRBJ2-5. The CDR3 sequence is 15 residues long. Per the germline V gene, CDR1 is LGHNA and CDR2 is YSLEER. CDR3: CASSQVGELPETQYF.

CDR3 sequence: CSVGLGAGGYTF. The chain links TRBV29-1 to TRBJ1-2; the TCRdb D gene call, TRBD1, has no DNA to confirm it. Looked up from germline, CDR1 is SQVTM and CDR2 is ANQGSEA. This CDR3 region has 12 residues.

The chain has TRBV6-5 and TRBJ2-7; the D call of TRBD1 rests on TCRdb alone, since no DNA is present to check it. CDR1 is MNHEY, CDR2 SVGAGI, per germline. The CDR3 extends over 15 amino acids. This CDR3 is CASSYSGQAPLEQYF.

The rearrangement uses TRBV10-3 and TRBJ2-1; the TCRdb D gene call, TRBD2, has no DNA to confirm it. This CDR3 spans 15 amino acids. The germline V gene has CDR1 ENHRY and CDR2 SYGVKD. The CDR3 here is CAISDWTSGYNEQFF.